What follows describes a single T cell receptor (beta chain). The V gene lost 3 bases and the J gene lost 1 base, with 9 bases spanning the gap. The germline V gene encodes CDR1 SGHVS and CDR2 FNYEAQ. The CDR3 length is 14 residues. Followed over time, Seattle patients had been enrolled while infection was active. TCRdb's copy holds only in-frame clones and misses some; the assay was immunoSEQ multiplex PCR. The sample includes just over 250,000 clones, more than 85% seen only once; the top ten take around 2.6%. The record originates from a study of blood T cell repertoires in COVID-19. Looking at the study overall: Researchers got acute and convalescent COVID-19 samples from the United States, Italy and Spain.

The J gene is TRBJ1-1, the V gene TRBV7-6; D gene ambiguous. The sequenced material came from peripheral blood. The sequence was collected from a person under 30 with COVID-19, enrolled during active disease. In DNA form, the CDR3 reads TGTGCCAGCAGCTTCTTGGCGGGGAACACTGAAGCTTTCTTT. It yields the protein CASSFLAGNTEAFF.